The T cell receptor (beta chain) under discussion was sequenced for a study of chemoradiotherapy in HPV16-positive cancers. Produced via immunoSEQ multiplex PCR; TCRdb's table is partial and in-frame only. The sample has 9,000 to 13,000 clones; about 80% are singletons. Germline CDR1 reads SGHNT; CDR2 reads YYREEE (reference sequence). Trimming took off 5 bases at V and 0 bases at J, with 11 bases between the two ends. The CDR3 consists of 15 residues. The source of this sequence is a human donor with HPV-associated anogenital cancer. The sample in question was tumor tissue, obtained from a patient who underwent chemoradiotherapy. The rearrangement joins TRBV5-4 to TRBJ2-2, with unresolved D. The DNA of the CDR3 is TGTGCCAGCAGTTTCGGTCCGCCGAACACCGGGGAGCTGTTTTTT. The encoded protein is CASSFGPPNTGELFF.